This T cell receptor beta chain was recovered during a study of shared clonotypes between healthy human individuals (TCRdb year 2020). Background for the entire study: The cohort included a few men and a couple of women between 18 and 49 years of age. To increase sequencing depth and limit assay-specific biases, TCR repertoire library preparation and sequencing were carried out by different laboratories using diverse techniques. Blood TCR repertoires of a handful of healthy adults were deeply sequenced to estimate repertoire size and the extent of clonotype sharing between individuals. For each donor, three plates each were used for CD4 naive and CD4 memory, two plates were used for CD8 naive, and one plate was used for CD8 memory. Leukapheresis yielded between about 0.85 and 10 billion PBMCs per donor. The investigation overall reported the following: Pairwise subsampling indicated that sequencing depth was expected to affect the degree of clonotype sharing among donors. Estimated clonotype richness was generally larger for naive than for memory subsets. Even with the large sequencing depth, rarefaction of the sorted-subset datasets indicated that sequencing was incomplete. The small number of donors limited the genetic and exposure-history diversity represented. About 4.5% of naive CD4, 3% to 3.5% of naive CD8, approximately 2% of memory CD4, and over 0.35% of memory CD8 clonotypes were shared across four donors. Compared with non-shared clonotypes, the clonotypes found in all four sorted-subset donors had higher generation probabilities. Only blood was sampled, and tissue TCR repertoires likely differ from those in blood.

According to the germline V gene, CDR1 reads SGHTA and CDR2 reads FQGNSA. V trim: 6 bases; J trim: 1 base; unmatched bases: 5. Spanning cysteine to phenylalanine, the CDR3 consists of 15 amino acids. The read is trimmed to its CDR3 DNA, 45 bases read in frame from base 1. Using the deep immunoSEQ assay, multiplex PCR amplified TCR CDR3 regions from genomic DNA. Extracted genomic DNA from each cell subset was distributed evenly across all wells of several immunoSEQ 96-well plates, and each plate was treated as a replicate. For sorted subsets, 200 to 250 ng genomic DNA, equal to about 30,000 T cell genomes, was loaded into each replicate PCR. The purified libraries were quantified using a Qubit 3.0 fluorometer, sized with a Bioanalyzer 2100, and then quantified again using the KAPA Library Quantification kit. A separate single-read 150-cycle Illumina NextSeq 550 flow cell was used to sequence each immunoSEQ 96-well plate. The authors processed their data as follows. The immunoSEQ output contained only junctional sequences without quality scores, so filtering could not match that applied to full-length reads. Sequences were annotated with PyIR, a Python wrapper for IgBLAST v1.9, using IMGT germline references to assign V/J genes and CDR3. Any read was removed if the V/J assignment was weak (E-value above 1e-6), the CDR3 was missing, or the read contained stop codons, out-of-frame junctions, or ambiguous translated residues. V3J clonotypes were defined by identical inferred V gene, J gene, and CDR3 amino acid sequence. Percentage overlap between repertoires was computed as shared unique clonotypes divided by the size of the smaller repertoire. RTK rarefaction, the Chao1 estimator, and Recon v2.1 estimates of unobserved clonotypes were used to assess repertoire richness. For all TCRbeta clonotypes obtained by the gDNA method from a few donors, generation probabilities were computed with OLGA. The source is immuneACCESS, and TCRdb retained only in-frame sequences with V and J called. Part of the clones is not carried over; for the studies checked, unresolved V genes explain less than half of this, and the remainder is unexplained. From that table come the V and J calls and clone size; the DNA was used to work out D and trimming. This sample comprises over a million clones, around 74% of them detected only once. Approximately 1.5% of the sample belongs to the ten largest clones.

Details on this clone: Its antigen target is currently unknown. Nothing much larger sits one base from this clone, and base qualities are not available. Other DNA sequences in this specimen translate into the identical CDR3.

The donors were healthy, HIV-negative adults who had no recently reported acute infections or vaccinations. Every donor was a Caucasian adult living in Nashville, Tennessee, USA. CD4+ T cells were enriched by magnetic negative selection, after which naive cells were positively selected on CD45RA and the negative fraction was taken as the memory subset. After blood collection by leukapheresis, PBMCs were isolated using Ficoll-Histopaque density gradient centrifugation and then cryopreserved in the vapor phase of liquid nitrogen. Analytical flow cytometry was used to check the purity and quantity of each magnetically sorted T cell population. Genomic DNA was isolated from each sorted fraction and quantified by UV absorbance on a Nanodrop 2000c.

Rearrangement joined TRBV7-2 to TRBJ2-7; TRBD2 agrees with 11 junctional bases. The TCR comes from a man aged 18 to 35 in good health. What was sequenced was memory CD4+ T cells sorted from blood. This specimen's cell subset or site label, interpreted: CD45RA-negative fraction. The CDR3 protein is CASRGTSGSSYEQYF. The bases read TGTGCCAGCAGGGGAACTAGCGGGAGTTCCTACGAGCAGTACTTC.